The next 28 T cell receptor beta chains were all read from a single sample in a study of T cells in tuberculosis (dated by TCRdb to 2016 to 2019). In light of the paper, this sample's time point label describes: new active TB diagnosis, blood taken before or within 7 days of starting treatment. To prepare the library, the immunoSEQ multiplex PCR assay was applied. The source is immuneACCESS, and TCRdb retained only in-frame sequences with V and J called. Part of the clones is not carried over; for the studies checked, unresolved V genes explain less than half of this, and the remainder is unexplained. A total of 25,000 to 35,000 clones appear in this sample, approximately 90% of them only once. Approximately 6.2% of the sample belongs to the ten largest clones. Sequences were derived from PBMCs, sampled at tuberculosis diagnosis. The receptors come from an adult with tuberculosis.

The V and J genes are TRBV7-3 and TRBJ1-1; TRBD1 aligns across 9 bases. The J segment lost 2 bases and the V segment lost 5 bases, leaving 15 bases of the junction unmatched. Germline CDR1 is SGHTA and CDR2 is FQGTGA. CDR3 length: 18 amino acids. CDR3 sequence (DNA): TGTGCCAGCAGCGTTACAGGGGGCTCTTGGAAAAAAAACACTGAAGCTTTCTTT. Its translation is CASSVTGGSWKKNTEAFF.

The chain carries TRBV7-3 and TRBJ2-2, with D possibly being TRBD2 (6 bases). Trimming took 5 bases from V and 5 from J, leaving 18 bases between them. The CDR3 totals 16 residues. Germline CDR1 SGHTA, CDR2 FQGTGA. CDR3 nucleotides: TGTGCCAGCAGCCCGCTGACGGGACTCCGAACCGGGGAGCTGTTTTTT. It translates to CASSPLTGLRTGELFF. Filled out from reference TRBV7-3 and TRBJ2-2, the complete variable domain reads GAGVSQTPSNKVTEKGKYVELRCDPISGHTALYWYRQSLGQGPEFLIYFQGTGAADDSGLPNDRFFAVRPEGSVSTLKIQRTERGDSAVYLCASSPLTGLRTGELFFGEGSRLTVL.

The gene calls are TRBV7-9 and TRBJ2-7; D possibly corresponds to TRBD1 (6 bases). CDR1 and CDR2 (germline): SEHNR, FQNEAQ (reference sequence). There are 14 residues in the CDR3. V lost 3 bases to trimming and J lost 3 bases, with 12 bases between them. The chain's CDR3 is CASSLLQGFYEQYF. CDR3 nucleotides: TGTGCCAGCAGCTTGTTACAGGGTTTCTACGAGCAGTACTTC.

The J gene is TRBJ1-2, the V gene TRBV6-5; TRBD1 aligns across 8 bases. The V segment lost 5 bases and the J segment 8 bases; nucleotides outside the gene matches: 7. Germline-derived CDR1 and CDR2 are MNHEY and SVGAGI. The CDR3 has 13 amino acids. In nucleotides, the CDR3 is TGTGCCAGCAGTCGGCAGGGGGCATCGGGCTACACCTTC. This codes for CASSRQGASGYTF.

The chain couples TRBV18 to TRBJ1-2; 10 bases map to TRBD1. CDR1 is KGHSH, CDR2 LQKENI, per germline. The J segment lost 2 bases and the V segment lost 3 bases, leaving 3 bases of the junction unmatched. The CDR3 is 15 amino acids. CDR3 in amino acids: CASSPLGQGNYGYTF. CDR3 in DNA: TGTGCCAGCTCACCGTTGGGACAGGGGAACTATGGCTACACCTTC.

This chain uses TRBV5-1 with TRBJ2-3; TRBD2 agrees at 12 bases. V was clipped by 2 bases and J by 6 bases; unmatched bases: 7. Germline V CDR1 and CDR2: SGHRS, YFSETQ. The CDR3 covers 16 residues. The CDR3 coding sequence is TGCGCCAGCAGCTTACTAGCGGGGGGTCCTGGGGATACGCAGTATTTT. This translates into CASSLLAGGPGDTQYF.

The chain carries TRBV4-3 and TRBJ2-7; 13 bases agree with TRBD2. Germline V lookup: CDR1 LGHNA, CDR2 YSLEER. Trimming cost V 0 bases and J 5 bases; bases outside gene matches: 1. The CDR3 loop spans 15 amino acids. The CDR3 DNA sequence: TGCGCCAGCAGCCAAGAGGGACTAGCGGGGAACGAGCAGTACTTC. Amino acid sequence: CASSQEGLAGNEQYF.

The rearrangement joins TRBV7-3 to TRBJ2-6; tentatively, D is TRBD2 (6 bases). The CDR3 extends over 18 amino acids. The V end lost 4 bases, the J end lost 0 bases, and 16 bases lay between the germline ends. From germline, CDR1 is SGHTA and CDR2 FQGTGA. CDR3 loop: CASSYPRGNNSGANVLTF. CDR3 nucleotides: TGTGCCAGCAGCTACCCTCGGGGGAACAACTCTGGGGCCAACGTCCTGACTTTC.

This chain uses TRBV19 with TRBJ1-5, with 7 positions matching TRBD1. The germline CDR1 and CDR2 sequences are LNHDA and SQIVND (reference sequence). Trimming cost V 7 bases and J 1 base; bases outside gene matches: 7. This CDR3 is 15 amino acids long. The CDR3 here is CASNRGQASNQPQHF. The CDR3 nucleotides read TGTGCCAGTAACCGCGGACAGGCGAGCAATCAGCCCCAGCATTTT. Variable domain in full (rest from reference TRBV19 and TRBJ1-5): DGGITQSPKYLFRKEGQNVTLSCEQNLNHDAMYWYRQDPGQGLRLIYYSQIVNDFQKGDIAEGYSVSREKKESFPLTVTSAQKNPTAFYLCASNRGQASNQPQHFGDGTRLSIL.

The chain combines TRBV2 with TRBJ1-2, with TRBD1 matching over 10 bases. In germline, CDR1 is SNHLY, CDR2 FYNNEI. This CDR3 comprises 15 residues. V lost 0 bases, J lost 7 bases, and 5 bases stayed unmatched. This chain's CDR3 is CASSEALTGGVGYTF. The CDR3 DNA reads TGTGCCAGCAGTGAAGCGCTGACAGGGGGCGTTGGCTACACCTTC.

The CDR3 nucleotides read TGTGCCAGCACAAGACTAGGATCCCACGAGCAGTACTTC. This codes for CASTRLGSHEQYF. The chain couples TRBV6-1 to TRBJ2-7; possibly TRBD2 for D (6 bases). The V end was cut by 7 bases, the J end by 5 bases, with 15 bases between. There are 13 residues in the CDR3. CDR1 and CDR2 (germline): MNHNS, SASEGT.

This clone was found once. The chain employs TRBV4-1 and TRBJ2-3; TRBD2 aligns across 8 bases. V dropped 4 bases and J dropped 2; count of bases not matched to a gene: 11. CDR1 MGHRA and CDR2 YSYEKL come from the germline V gene. This CDR3 is built from 17 residues. The DNA of the CDR3 is TGCGCCAGCAGCCCGGGGGGGTCCCCTAGCGCCACAGATACGCAGTATTTT. Translating it yields CASSPGGSPSATDTQYF.

The gene calls are TRBV11-2 and TRBJ1-1; 7 bases are a match to TRBD1. Germline lookup yields CDR1 SGHAT and CDR2 FQNNGV. The trim removed 6 bases at V and 11 bases at J, leaving 9 bases unmatched. The CDR3 runs 12 residues. The CDR3 DNA follows: TGTGCCAGCAGAACCGACAGGGCAGGCGCTTTCTTT. This sequence encodes CASRTDRAGAFF.

The chain combines TRBV15 with TRBJ2-6, with D possibly matching TRBD2 (5 bases). V lost 0 bases to trimming and J lost 2 bases, with 8 bases between them. CDR3 length: 16 amino acids. In germline, CDR1 is LNHNV, CDR2 YYDKDF (reference sequence). The CDR3 DNA reads as TGTGCCACCAGCAGAGATCTCGGGGCTGGGGCCAACGTCCTGACTTTC. Amino acid sequence: CATSRDLGAGANVLTF.

Only one count was recorded for this clone. This chain uses TRBV4-1 with TRBJ1-1; 7 bases line up with TRBD1. Germline lookup yields CDR1 MGHRA and CDR2 YSYEKL. CDR3 length: 15 amino acids. Germline trimming cut 4 bases from V and 1 base from J; bases unmatched to any gene: 6. The CDR3: CASSLIQGTNTEAFF. CDR3 sequence (DNA): TGCGCCAGCAGCCTTATACAGGGGACGAACACTGAAGCTTTCTTT.

The chain recombines TRBV7-9 with TRBJ1-4, with TRBD1 identical over 7 bases. Germline lookup yields CDR1 SEHNR and CDR2 FQNEAQ (reference sequence). Trimming removed 4 bases from V and 0 bases from J; junction bases left unmatched: 2. The CDR3 is 15 residues long. Here the CDR3 reads CASSYGTATNEKLFF. CDR3 nucleotides: TGTGCCAGCAGCTATGGGACAGCAACTAATGAAAAACTGTTTTTT.

The genes are TRBV5-4 and TRBJ1-6, with D maybe TRBD1 (6 bases). The CDR3 is made up of 13 amino acids. V was cut by 2 bases and J by 7 bases, with 7 bases left in between. Germline lookup yields CDR1 SGHNT and CDR2 YYREEE (reference sequence). CDR3 sequence (DNA): TGTGCCAGCAGCTTCCAGGGGAATTCACCCCTCCACTTT. Its protein is CASSFQGNSPLHF.

CDR3 in DNA: TGTGCCAGCAGCTTACTAGCGGGGGCTAGCAATGAGCAGTTCTTC. It encodes CASSLLAGASNEQFF. V usage is TRBV7-3 and J usage is TRBJ2-1; 10 bases line up with TRBD2. Losses at the gene ends were 2 bases for V and 6 bases for J; bases not matched to a gene: 4. Germline CDR1 and CDR2: SGHTA and FQGTGA. The CDR3 is made up of 15 amino acids.

This clone appeared a single time. This sequence joins TRBV19 and TRBJ1-2; 8 positions match TRBD1. The CDR3 consists of 14 residues. The germline gives CDR1 LNHDA, CDR2 SQIVND (reference sequence). V was pared by 6 bases and J by 4 bases, with 7 bases of the junction left unmatched. CDR3 region: CASSRTGSAYGYTF. In nucleotides, the CDR3 is TGTGCCAGTAGCCGGACAGGGAGCGCCTATGGCTACACCTTC.

The gene calls are TRBV7-2 and TRBJ2-7, with TRBD1 matching over 7 bases. J was trimmed by 2 bases and V by 4 bases; bases with no gene match: 8. The CDR3 is 15 amino acids. Germline V gene sequence: CDR1 SGHTA, CDR2 FQGNSA. The CDR3 loop is CASSYYRGPAYEQYF. The DNA for the CDR3 is TGTGCCAGCAGCTACTACAGGGGTCCCGCCTACGAGCAGTACTTC.

This sequence joins TRBV5-6 and TRBJ1-5, with D maybe TRBD1 (5 bases). Deletions cut 0 bases from V and 3 bases from J, with 10 bases between. Germline V gives CDR1 SGHDT, CDR2 YYEEEE. The CDR3 length is 15 residues. The CDR3 is CASSLGQLNNQPQHF. As DNA, the CDR3 is TGTGCCAGCAGCTTGGGACAGTTAAACAATCAGCCCCAGCATTTT.

The chain is built from TRBV6-5 and TRBJ1-6; D uncertain. The CDR3 has 15 residues. The V gene lost 2 bases and the J gene lost 9 bases, with 14 bases spanning the gap. Looked up from germline, CDR1 is MNHEY and CDR2 is SVGAGI. The CDR3 region is CASSYSTSRGSPLHF. CDR3 coding DNA: TGTGCCAGCAGTTACAGTACAAGTCGCGGTTCACCCCTCCACTTT.

This chain joins TRBV5-1 and TRBJ1-2, with D perhaps matching TRBD1 (5 bases). The CDR3 runs 17 residues. Trimming removed 4 bases at V and 5 bases at J, with 24 bases between. Germline values: CDR1 SGHRS, CDR2 YFSETQ. In DNA form, the CDR3 reads TGCGCCAGCAGCCTACAGCGTTACAGGACGGATGGGTATGGCTACACCTTC. Residues: CASSLQRYRTDGYGYTF.

The CDR3 region is CASSPQGRVTSGRHGELFF. CDR3 bases: TGTGCCAGCAGCCCCCAAGGGAGGGTGACTAGCGGGAGACACGGGGAGCTGTTTTTT. The chain recombines TRBV9 with TRBJ2-2, with 12 bases matching TRBD2. V trimming: 4 bases; J trimming: 7 bases; junction bases outside the gene matches: 17. From germline, CDR1 is SGDLS and CDR2 YYNGEE. The length of the CDR3 is 19 residues.

The chain links TRBV10-2 to TRBJ2-3, with no clear D. Germline CDR1 and CDR2: WSHSY and SAAADI. Trimming removed 0 bases at V and 0 bases at J, with 7 bases between. The CDR3 covers 15 residues. The CDR3 reads CASSESTPSTDTQYF. CDR3 DNA sequence: TGCGCCAGCAGTGAGTCAACTCCTAGCACAGATACGCAGTATTTT.

This clone was observed a single time. The chain has TRBV2 and TRBJ2-5, with a weak D call TRBD2 (6 bases). Per the germline V gene, CDR1 is SNHLY and CDR2 is FYNNEI. The CDR3 consists of 15 residues. Between the trimmed V and J ends, which lost 7 bases and 5 bases, there was a span of 20 bases. The CDR3 bases are TGTGCCAGCATCCGGGCGTGGGGAGGTGGGGAGACCCAGTACTTC. As protein: CASIRAWGGGETQYF.

The V and J genes are TRBV2 and TRBJ1-6; D may be TRBD1 (6 bases). Trimming shortened V by 8 bases and J by 10 bases, and 21 bases separated the two germline ends. Per germline, CDR1 SNHLY and CDR2 FYNNEI. CDR3 length: 15 residues. CDR3 loop: CASQEKQGSLSPLHF. DNA of the CDR3: TGTGCCAGCCAAGAGAAACAGGGATCTCTCTCACCCCTCCACTTT.

The chain links TRBV19 to TRBJ1-5; D is possibly TRBD1 (5 bases). Trimming left V 2 bases short and J 1 base short, with 6 bases between. Germline CDR1 reads LNHDA; CDR2 reads SQIVND (reference sequence). The CDR3 covers 14 residues. The CDR3 DNA is TGTGCCAGTAGTATACAGGGAAGCAATCAGCCCCAGCATTTT. It yields the protein CASSIQGSNQPQHF.